This T cell receptor beta chain was captured in a study of STAT3 mutations in large granular lymphocyte leukemia. Some 41,000 productive templates were obtained per sample on average. The data were produced by immunoSEQ multiplex PCR, yet TCRdb's version contains in-frame clones alone and is incomplete. The sample lists 15,000 to 20,000 clones; approximately 84% were seen once. Study results and limitations: At least one immunodominant TCR beta clonotype appeared in every T-cell large granular lymphocyte leukemia patient. In about 30% of the 18 patients, new TCR clonotypes emerged after therapy.

Per the germline V gene, CDR1 is LNHDA and CDR2 is SQIVND (reference sequence). The CDR3 has 14 residues. V was clipped by 7 bases and J by 5 bases, with 15 bases between them. About this clone: Its antigen is unknown.

The chain has TRBV19 and TRBJ2-1; tentatively, D is TRBD2 (5 bases). This TCR derives from a man aged 45-65 years with T-cell large granular lymphocyte leukemia. Some clones in this sample may be carry-over from other donors' samples. Source material: peripheral blood mononuclear cells. The CDR3 loop reads CASNPRWEHNEQFF. The DNA for the CDR3 is TGTGCCAGTAATCCAAGGTGGGAGCACAATGAGCAGTTCTTC.